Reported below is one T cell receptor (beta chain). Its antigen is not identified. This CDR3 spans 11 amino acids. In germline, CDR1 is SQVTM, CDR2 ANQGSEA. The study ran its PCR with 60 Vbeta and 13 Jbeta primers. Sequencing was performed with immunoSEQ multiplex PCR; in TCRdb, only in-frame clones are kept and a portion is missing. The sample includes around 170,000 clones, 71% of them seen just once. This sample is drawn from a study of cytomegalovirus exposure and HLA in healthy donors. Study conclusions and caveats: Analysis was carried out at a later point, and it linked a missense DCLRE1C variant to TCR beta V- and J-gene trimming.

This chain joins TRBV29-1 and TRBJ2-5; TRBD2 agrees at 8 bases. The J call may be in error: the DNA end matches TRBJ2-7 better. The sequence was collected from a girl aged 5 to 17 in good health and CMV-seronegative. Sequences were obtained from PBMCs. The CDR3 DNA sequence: TGCAGCGCCCGGGGGGGCTACGAGCAGTACTTC. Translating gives CSARGGYEQYF.